Here is one T cell receptor beta chain with its context. This CDR3 has 16 residues. Germline-derived CDR1 and CDR2 are DFQATT and SNEGSKA (reference sequence). The V end was cut by 5 bases, the J end by 9 bases, with 26 bases between. This record belongs to a study of identical twins. TCRdb called the 5' RACE reads again in MiXCR, with one record for every CDR3 protein. The data show roughly 540,000 distinct CDR3 sequences, 22% seen once. Separately, the same data were catalogued under a study of T cells expressing NK-cell markers.

The material sequenced was CD4+ T cells sorted from blood. V usage is TRBV20-1 and J usage is TRBJ2-1; D ambiguous. The sequence was collected from a woman between 18 and 29 years old in good health. The CDR3 DNA reads TGCAGTGCTGATGGATCCCTTTCGTCCCGCGTGGTTGAGCAGTTCTTC. Translating gives CSADGSLSSRVVEQFF.